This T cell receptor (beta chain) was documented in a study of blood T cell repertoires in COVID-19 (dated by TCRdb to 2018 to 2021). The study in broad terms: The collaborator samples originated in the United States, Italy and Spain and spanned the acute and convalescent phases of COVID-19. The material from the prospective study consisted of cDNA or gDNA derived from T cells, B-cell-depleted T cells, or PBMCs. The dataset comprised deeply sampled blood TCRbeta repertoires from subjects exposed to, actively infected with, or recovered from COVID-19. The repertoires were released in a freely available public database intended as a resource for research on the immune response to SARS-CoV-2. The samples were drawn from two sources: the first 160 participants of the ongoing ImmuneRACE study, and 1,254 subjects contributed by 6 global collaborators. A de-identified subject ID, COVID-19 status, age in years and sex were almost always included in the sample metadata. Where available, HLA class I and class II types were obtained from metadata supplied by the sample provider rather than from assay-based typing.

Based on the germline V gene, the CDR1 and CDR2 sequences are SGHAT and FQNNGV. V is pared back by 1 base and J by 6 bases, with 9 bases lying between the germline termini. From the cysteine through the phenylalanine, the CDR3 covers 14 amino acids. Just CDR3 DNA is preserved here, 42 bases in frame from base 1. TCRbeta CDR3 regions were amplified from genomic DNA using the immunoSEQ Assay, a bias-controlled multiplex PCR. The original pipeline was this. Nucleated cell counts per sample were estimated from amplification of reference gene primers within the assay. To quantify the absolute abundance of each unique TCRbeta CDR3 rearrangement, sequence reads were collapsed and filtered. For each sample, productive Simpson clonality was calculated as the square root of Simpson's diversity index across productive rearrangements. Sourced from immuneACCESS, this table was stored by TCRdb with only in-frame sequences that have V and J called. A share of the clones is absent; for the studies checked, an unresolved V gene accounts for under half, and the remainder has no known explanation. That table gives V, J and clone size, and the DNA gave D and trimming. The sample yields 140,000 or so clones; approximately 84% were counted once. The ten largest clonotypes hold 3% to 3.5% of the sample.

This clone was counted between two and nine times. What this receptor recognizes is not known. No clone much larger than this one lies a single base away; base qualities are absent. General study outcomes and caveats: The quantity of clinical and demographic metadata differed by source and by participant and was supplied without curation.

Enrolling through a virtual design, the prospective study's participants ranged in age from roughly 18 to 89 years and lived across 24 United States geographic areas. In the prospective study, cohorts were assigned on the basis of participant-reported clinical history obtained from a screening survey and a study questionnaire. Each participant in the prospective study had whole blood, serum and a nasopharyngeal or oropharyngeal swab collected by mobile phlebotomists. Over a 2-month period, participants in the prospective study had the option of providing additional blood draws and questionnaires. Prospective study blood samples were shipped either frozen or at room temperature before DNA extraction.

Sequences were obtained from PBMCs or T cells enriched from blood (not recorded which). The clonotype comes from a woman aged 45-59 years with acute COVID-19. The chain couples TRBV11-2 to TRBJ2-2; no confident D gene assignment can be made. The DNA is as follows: TGTGCCAGCAGCTTAGTTCGGAGTCCCGGGGAGCTGTTTTTT. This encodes CASSLVRSPGELFF.